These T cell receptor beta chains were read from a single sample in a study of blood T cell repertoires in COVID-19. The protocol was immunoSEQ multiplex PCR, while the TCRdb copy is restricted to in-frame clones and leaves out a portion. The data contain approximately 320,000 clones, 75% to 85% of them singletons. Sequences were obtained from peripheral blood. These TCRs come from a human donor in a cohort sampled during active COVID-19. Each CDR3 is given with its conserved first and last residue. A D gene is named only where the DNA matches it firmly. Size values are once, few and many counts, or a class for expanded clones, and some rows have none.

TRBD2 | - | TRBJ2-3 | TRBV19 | CASMDGGVADTQYF | TGTGCCAGTATGGACGGGGGGGTTGCAGATACGCAGTATTTT
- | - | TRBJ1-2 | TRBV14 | CASSQEGVSGRVDGYTF | TGTGCCAGCAGCCAAGAAGGGGTGAGTGGCAGGGTAGATGGCTACACCTTC
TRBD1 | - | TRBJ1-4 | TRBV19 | CASGDRGSQGNEKLFF | TGTGCCAGTGGGGACAGGGGATCTCAGGGTAATGAAAAACTGTTTTTT
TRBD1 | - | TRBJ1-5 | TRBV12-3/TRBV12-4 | CASSTGGGQPQHF | TGTGCCAGCAGCACAGGGGGCGGTCAGCCCCAGCATTTT
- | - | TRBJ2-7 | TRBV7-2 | CASSYSGTPYEQYF | TGTGCCAGCAGTTACTCCGGGACACCCTACGAGCAGTACTTC
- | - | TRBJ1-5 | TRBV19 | CASSIYTAFFQPQHF | TGTGCCAGTAGTATATACACAGCTTTCTTTCAGCCCCAGCATTTT
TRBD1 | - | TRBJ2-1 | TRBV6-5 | CASTYRDRAYNEQFF | TGTGCCAGCACCTACCGGGACAGGGCTTACAATGAGCAGTTCTTC
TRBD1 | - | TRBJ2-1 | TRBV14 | CASSRPLRTGLNEQFF | TGTGCCAGCAGCCGCCCCCTTCGGACAGGGTTGAATGAGCAGTTCTTC
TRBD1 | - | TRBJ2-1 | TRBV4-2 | CASSQDLPGQGYNEQFF | TGTGCCAGCAGCCAAGATCTTCCGGGACAGGGGTATAATGAGCAGTTCTTC
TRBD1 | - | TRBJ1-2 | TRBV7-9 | CASSPPNRGPGWYGYTF | TGTGCCAGCAGCCCCCCGAACAGGGGCCCCGGTTGGTATGGCTACACCTTC
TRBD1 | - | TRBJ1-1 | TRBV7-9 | CASRQQGVFEAFF | TGTGCCAGCAGACAACAGGGGGTTTTTGAAGCTTTCTTT
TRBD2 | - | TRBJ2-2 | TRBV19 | CASSRPSGAYTGELFF | TGTGCCAGTAGTCGACCGAGCGGGGCTTACACCGGGGAGCTGTTTTTT
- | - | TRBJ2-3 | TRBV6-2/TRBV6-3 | CASSYLEGTDTQYF | TGTGCCAGCAGTTACCTCGAGGGCACAGATACGCAGTATTTT
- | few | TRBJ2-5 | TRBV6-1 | CASSEGQLQETQYF | TGTGCCAGCAGTGAAGGACAGCTACAAGAGACCCAGTACTTC
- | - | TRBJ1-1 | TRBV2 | CASSVQHTEAFF | TGTGCCAGCAGTGTACAGCACACTGAAGCTTTCTTT
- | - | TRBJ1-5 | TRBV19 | CASTSGRGVGNQPQHF | TGTGCCAGTACAAGTGGGAGGGGGGTCGGCAATCAGCCCCAGCATTTT
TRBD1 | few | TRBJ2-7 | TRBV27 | CASSLSTGVTYEQYF | TGTGCCAGCAGTTTATCGACAGGGGTAACCTACGAGCAGTACTTC
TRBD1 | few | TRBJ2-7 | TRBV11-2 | CASITGTGSYEQYF | TGTGCCAGCATCACCGGGACAGGTTCCTACGAGCAGTACTTC
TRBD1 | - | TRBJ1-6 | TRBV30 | CAWSFSGGSPLHF | TGTGCCTGGAGTTTTTCAGGGGGTTCACCCCTCCACTTT
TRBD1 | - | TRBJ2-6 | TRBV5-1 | CASSLDLDRGNSGANVLTF | TGCGCCAGCAGCTTGGACTTGGACAGGGGTAACTCTGGGGCCAACGTCCTGACTTTC
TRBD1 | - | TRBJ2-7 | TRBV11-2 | CASSFSPGQAYEQYF | TGTGCCAGCAGCTTTTCGCCAGGACAGGCCTACGAGCAGTACTTC
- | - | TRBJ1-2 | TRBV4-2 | CASSQDPQSNYGYTF | TGTGCCAGCAGCCAAGATCCACAGAGTAACTATGGCTACACCTTC
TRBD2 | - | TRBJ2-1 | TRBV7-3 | CASSPTSGPYNEQFF | TGTGCCAGCAGCCCGACTAGCGGCCCCTACAATGAGCAGTTCTTC
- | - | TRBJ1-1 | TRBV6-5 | CASSYTGQPEAFF | TGTGCCAGCAGTTACACCGGACAGCCTGAAGCTTTCTTT
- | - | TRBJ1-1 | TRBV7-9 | CASSLRETEAFF | TGTGCCAGCAGCCTGCGGGAGACTGAAGCTTTCTTT
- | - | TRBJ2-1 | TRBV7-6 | CASSLGYRGGNNEQFF | TGTGCCAGCAGCTTAGGGTATCGCGGGGGCAACAATGAGCAGTTCTTC
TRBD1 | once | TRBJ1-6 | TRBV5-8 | CASSFGTGYSPLHF | TGTGCCAGCAGCTTCGGGACAGGGTATTCACCCCTCCACTTT
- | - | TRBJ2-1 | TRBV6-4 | CASSPLPGSYNEQFF | TGTGCCAGCAGTCCCCTTCCCGGCTCCTACAATGAGCAGTTCTTC
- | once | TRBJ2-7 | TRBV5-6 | CASSSFSGGYEQYF | TGTGCCAGCAGCTCCTTTAGCGGCGGCTACGAGCAGTACTTC
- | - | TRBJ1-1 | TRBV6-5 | CASSFREGNTEAFF | TGTGCCAGCAGTTTTAGGGAGGGGAACACTGAAGCTTTCTTT
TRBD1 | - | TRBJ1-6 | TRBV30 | CAWSRQGAINSPLHF | TGTGCCTGGAGCCGACAGGGGGCCATTAATTCACCCCTCCACTTT
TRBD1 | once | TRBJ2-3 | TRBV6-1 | CASSGVGGTVTDTQYF | TGTGCCAGCAGTGGGGTAGGGGGCACCGTAACAGATACGCAGTATTTT
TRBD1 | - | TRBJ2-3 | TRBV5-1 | CASRQGTSTDTQYF | TGCGCCAGTCGACAGGGGACTAGCACAGATACGCAGTATTTT
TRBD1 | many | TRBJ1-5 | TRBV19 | CASSQGTGLRNQPQHF | TGTGCCAGTAGTCAAGGGACAGGCTTGCGCAATCAGCCCCAGCATTTT
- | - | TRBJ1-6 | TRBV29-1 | CSVSTGLDNSPLHF | TGCAGCGTCTCCACAGGGTTAGATAATTCACCCCTCCACTTT
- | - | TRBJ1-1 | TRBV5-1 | CASSLEGGSAEAFF | TGCGCCAGCAGCTTGGAAGGGGGTAGCGCTGAAGCTTTCTTT
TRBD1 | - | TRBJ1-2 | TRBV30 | CAWSVPVGDRGFDYGYTF | TGTGCCTGGAGTGTACCGGTTGGGGACAGGGGCTTCGATTATGGCTACACCTTC
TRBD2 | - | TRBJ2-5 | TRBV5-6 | CASSLKLAGGQETQYF | TGTGCCAGCAGCTTGAAACTAGCGGGGGGTCAAGAGACCCAGTACTTC